The clone carrying this T cell receptor (beta chain) was counted at least ten times. The entry originates in a study of T cells after yellow fever vaccination. Overall study context: Using CD3, CD45RA, CCR7 and CD95, the EM, EMRA, CM and Tscm memory subsets were sorted. Researchers used SMART-Seq v4 Ultra Low Input to prepare fractions that had low cell numbers. Study-wide points: A faster peak, day 5 versus 15, was reached by the weaker secondary response.

As TCR cDNA was made by 5'RACE template switching, a universal primer site and UMIs were added. TCRdb ran MiXCR on the 5' RACE reads and lists one entry per CDR3 protein. The sample holds roughly 26,000 distinct CDR3 sequences, about 5.5% seen once. CDR3 size: 14 residues. Germline CDR1 SGDLS, CDR2 YYNGEE. V lost 2 bases and J lost 1, with 10 bases in between. The source is a man younger than 40 who received the YFV17D yellow fever vaccine. The input for sequencing was PBMCs, either bulk or a sorted T-cell subset (CD4+, CD8+, memory, or dextramer-sorted; not recorded which), taken 15 days after the yellow fever booster vaccination. The chain combines TRBV9 with TRBJ2-7, with a possible D match to TRBD1 (5 bases). CDR3 in amino acids: CASSVSPGSYEQYF. CDR3 coding DNA: TGTGCCAGCAGCGTTTCCCCAGGGTCCTACGAGCAGTACTTC.